The source of this T cell receptor beta chain is a study of shared clonotypes between healthy human individuals. The quantity of DNA used in unsorted PBMC replicate PCRs was around 0.3 ug, corresponding to tens of thousands of T cell genomes. Here immunoSEQ multiplex PCR was the method, and the copy in TCRdb shows in-frame clones only, minus some. The sample lists more than 450,000 clones, 79% occurring once. V shed 3 bases and J shed 0 bases, with 9 bases lying between them. The CDR3 is 14 residues long. The V gene's germline CDR1 is SGHAT and CDR2 FQDESV (reference sequence). Genomic DNA for unsorted samples, which was extracted with the QIAamp DNA Blood Mini kit, came from about 90 million PBMCs.

Specimen: PBMCs. The chain recombines TRBV11-1 with TRBJ2-7; D is uncertain. The receptor was isolated from a woman aged 40 to 55 in good health. Some clones in this sample may be carry-over from other donors' samples. The CDR3 nucleotides are TGTGCCAGCAGCTTGGTATGGAGCTCCTACGAGCAGTACTTC. Its translation: CASSLVWSSYEQYF.